In its sample, the clone carrying this TCR beta chain was seen once. Its antigen is unknown. These data come from a study of shared clonotypes between healthy human individuals. Deep-level assay runs were performed. The data were produced by immunoSEQ multiplex PCR, yet TCRdb's version contains in-frame clones alone and is incomplete. The table lists some 2.3 million clones, more than 85% of them singletons. Broader study findings: Estimated richness was generally greater in naive than memory subsets. Tissue TCR repertoires likely differ from these blood-only repertoires.

The donors were all Caucasian adults (living in Nashville, Tennessee). This TCR was recovered from a man between 18 and 35 years old in good health. Some clones in this sample may be carry-over from other donors' samples. The source material was naive CD4+ T cells from PBMCs. Indicated subset: CD45RA+ positively selected.

CDR3 nucleotides: TGTGCCAGCAGCTTAGCGGGACTAGCAACAGAGACCCAGTACTTC. Translating gives CASSLAGLATETQYF. This chain connects TRBV7-9 to TRBJ2-5; 9 bases are a match to TRBD2. CDR3 length: 15 amino acids. CDR1 SEHNR and CDR2 FQNEAQ come from the germline V gene (reference sequence). V shed 0 bases, J shed 4 bases, and the junction held 3 bases outside the gene matches.